A selection of T cell receptor beta chains follows, all from one sample in a study of blood T cell repertoires in COVID-19. The assay was immunoSEQ multiplex PCR, and TCRdb's table has in-frame clones only and misses some. The sample has about 210,000 clones, about 80% seen once. The sample comprised peripheral blood. The receptor set was obtained from a woman in her 40s with active or convalescent COVID-19. CDR3s include the opening cysteine and the closing phenylalanine or tryptophan. The D gene is left open where the match is weak. Expanded clones are given a class, and other clones once, few, many or no size at all.

clone size	J gene	D gene	V gene	CDR3 protein	CDR3 DNA
-	TRBJ2-7	TRBD2	TRBV13	CASSHRTSGRAQTFKQYF	TGTGCCAGCAGCCACCGGACTAGCGGGAGGGCCCAAACCTTTAAGCAGTACTTC
once	TRBJ1-2	TRBD1	TRBV7-2	CASTRFGQGNGYTF	TGTGCCAGCACCCGTTTCGGACAGGGTAATGGCTACACCTTC
-	TRBJ2-7	TRBD1	TRBV7-2	CASSIGTGWYEQYF	TGTGCCAGCAGTATCGGGACAGGGTGGTACGAGCAGTACTTC
few	TRBJ1-4	-	TRBV27	CASSMMSEKLFF	TGTGCCAGCAGTATGATGAGCGAAAAACTGTTTTTT
few	TRBJ1-3	-	TRBV28	CASSSGGNTIYF	TGTGCCAGCAGTTCCGGTGGAAACACCATATATTTT
-	TRBJ2-2	-	TRBV11-3	CASSFGQDITGELFF	TGTGCCAGCAGCTTTGGCCAAGATATCACCGGGGAGCTGTTTTTT
-	TRBJ2-3	-	TRBV19	CASSIDRGTDTQYF	TGTGCCAGTAGTATAGACCGGGGTACAGATACGCAGTATTTT
-	TRBJ1-2	-	TRBV18	CASSPRLGGASYGYTF	TGTGCCAGCTCACCCCGCCTGGGGGGGGCCTCTTATGGCTACACCTTC
-	TRBJ1-3	-	TRBV5-1	CASSSSGGSSGNTIYF	TGCGCCAGCAGCTCGTCAGGAGGGTCCTCTGGAAACACCATATATTTT
-	TRBJ2-2	TRBD2	TRBV5-1	CASSLVAGATGELFF	TGCGCCAGCAGCTTGGTAGCGGGAGCCACCGGGGAGCTGTTTTTT
-	TRBJ2-5	TRBD1	TRBV29-1	CSVRRGQETQYF	TGCAGCGTTCGCAGGGGGCAAGAGACCCAGTACTTC
-	TRBJ1-1	-	TRBV4-2	CASSQLVSVHTEAFF	TGTGCCAGCAGCCAATTGGTCTCGGTTCACACTGAAGCTTTCTTT
-	TRBJ2-7	-	TRBV19	CASKVGSGTYEQYF	TGTGCCAGTAAGGTTGGTAGCGGTACCTACGAGCAGTACTTC
-	TRBJ1-6	-	TRBV3-1/TRBV3-2	CASSPGVNSPLHF	TGTGCCAGCAGCCCAGGGGTAAATTCACCCCTCCACTTT
-	TRBJ2-2	-	TRBV7-9	CASSLSPDTGELFF	TGTGCCAGCAGCTTAAGCCCCGACACCGGGGAGCTGTTTTTT
once	TRBJ1-6	TRBD1	TRBV4-1	CASSQSGTGGSPLHF	TGCGCCAGCAGCCAATCCGGGACAGGGGGCTCACCCCTCCACTTT
-	TRBJ2-1	TRBD1	TRBV7-9	CASSLLGQGIYEQFF	TGTGCCAGCAGTTTGTTGGGACAGGGTATCTATGAGCAGTTCTTC
-	TRBJ2-1	TRBD1	TRBV23-1	CASSQAGTDQYNEQFF	TGCGCCAGCAGTCAGGCCGGGACAGATCAATACAATGAGCAGTTCTTC
-	TRBJ2-1	-	TRBV4-1	CASSQFEQGLEYNEQFF	TGCGCCAGCAGCCAATTCGAACAGGGTCTCGAGTACAATGAGCAGTTCTTC
-	TRBJ2-1	TRBD2	TRBV4-1	CASSDTRRGLPYNEQFF	TGCGCCAGCAGCGATACCCGCCGGGGACTACCCTACAATGAGCAGTTCTTC
-	TRBJ1-2	-	TRBV14	CASSPMRNYGYTF	TGTGCCAGCAGCCCAATGAGGAACTATGGCTACACCTTC
-	TRBJ2-7	-	TRBV24-1	CATSDPGSQASDEQYF	TGTGCCACCAGTGATCCAGGGTCACAAGCCTCGGACGAGCAGTACTTC
few	TRBJ1-3	-	TRBV7-2	CASSLKGFGNTIYF	TGTGCCAGCAGCTTAAAGGGGTTCGGAAACACCATATATTTT
-	TRBJ1-3	-	TRBV10-2	CASRSQGSSGNTIYF	TGCGCCAGCAGATCTCAGGGATCCTCTGGAAACACCATATATTTT
-	TRBJ2-5	-	TRBV7-2	CASSPHREGGQETQYF	TGTGCCAGCAGCCCACACAGGGAGGGGGGCCAAGAGACCCAGTACTTC
few	TRBJ1-5	-	TRBV11-3	CASSRTSNQPQHF	TGTGCCAGCAGCCGGACATCAAATCAGCCCCAGCATTTT
-	TRBJ2-3	TRBD1	TRBV7-8	CASSLTGAGADTQYF	TGTGCCAGCAGCTTAACAGGGGCAGGGGCAGATACGCAGTATTTT
once	TRBJ1-2	TRBD1	TRBV7-9	CASSLGDRERGGYTF	TGTGCCAGCAGCTTGGGGGACAGGGAAAGAGGTGGCTACACCTTC
many	TRBJ1-2	-	TRBV18	CASSPRVQDNYGYTF	TGTGCCAGCTCACCACGGGTACAGGATAACTATGGCTACACCTTC
-	TRBJ1-1	-	TRBV13	CASSYAGSTEAFF	TGTGCCAGCAGCTATGCCGGGAGCACTGAAGCTTTCTTT
-	TRBJ1-5	-	TRBV9	CASSVDVGNQPQHF	TGTGCCAGCAGCGTAGACGTCGGTAATCAGCCCCAGCATTTT
once	TRBJ2-5	TRBD1	TRBV7-2	CASSLFGTAQETQYF	TGTGCCAGCAGCTTATTCGGGACAGCACAAGAGACCCAGTACTTC
-	TRBJ2-2	-	TRBV7-7	CASSLGSENTGELFF	TGTGCTAGCAGCTTAGGTAGCGAAAACACCGGGGAGCTGTTTTTT
-	TRBJ1-3	TRBD1	TRBV29-1	CSVGTASGNTIYF	TGCAGCGTCGGGACAGCCTCTGGAAACACCATATATTTT
once	TRBJ2-7	TRBD1	TRBV19	CASSIFGQGREQYF	TGTGCCAGTAGTATCTTCGGACAGGGTCGCGAGCAGTACTTC
-	TRBJ2-6	-	TRBV21-1	CASIDRGTLSGANVLTF	TGTGCCAGCATAGACCGGGGGACGCTCTCCGGGGCCAACGTCCTGACTTTC